This T cell receptor (beta chain) was identified during a study of shared clonotypes between healthy human individuals. Repertoires were generated with immunoSEQ multiplex PCR, while TCRdb's copy carries only in-frame clones and drops some. This sample has about 2.1 million clones, with under 95% found just once. This CDR3 is built from 15 residues. With 5 bases clipped from V and 3 bases from J, the junction kept 7 bases outside the gene matches. Germline assignment: CDR1 SGHTA and CDR2 FQGNSA. The naive CD8 fraction comprised CD45RO-negative cells positively selected for CCR7 and excluded terminally differentiated effector memory CD45RA+ cells. Free of recent acute infections or vaccinations, the donors were healthy HIV-negative adults.

Sequencing used naive CD8+ T cells from PBMCs. The J gene is TRBJ2-3, the V gene TRBV7-2; 8 positions match TRBD2. This sequence originates from a man younger than 30 in good health. Some clones in this sample may be carry-over from other donors' samples. The CDR3 sequence is CASSPGRGGTDTQYF. The CDR3 DNA reads as TGTGCCAGCAGCCCTGGGCGCGGGGGGACAGATACGCAGTATTTT.